This record looks at one T cell receptor beta chain sequence and its context. The CDR3 extends over 15 amino acids. Germline V gene lookup returns CDR1 MNHNY and CDR2 SVGAGI (reference sequence). The V end was cut by 2 bases, the J end by 2 bases, with 10 bases between. The data were taken from a study of T cell changes during pregnancy in multiple sclerosis. TCRdb keeps only in-frame clones here, not all; method: immunoSEQ multiplex PCR. The profile shows over 25,000 clones, roughly nine tenths of them singletons. The rearrangement joins TRBV6-6 to TRBJ2-1; D perhaps matches TRBD1 (5 bases). This material consisted of CD4+ T cells from peripheral blood mononuclear cells, taken in the second trimester of pregnancy. The TCR sequence derives from a female donor in good health, enrolled as a control in a pregnancy study. CDR3 amino acids: CASSYGAETYNEQFF. Here the CDR3 DNA reads TGTGCCAGCAGTTACGGGGCGGAAACCTACAATGAGCAGTTCTTC.